This entry is about one TCR beta chain. Here immunoSEQ multiplex PCR was the method, and the copy in TCRdb shows in-frame clones only, minus some. The sample includes about 120,000 clones, about 93% of them seen just once. Per the germline V gene, CDR1 is MNHEY and CDR2 is SMNVEV (reference sequence). The CDR3 spans 13 residues. The V end lost 4 bases, the J end lost 9 bases, and 13 bases lay between the germline ends. The entry originates in a study of T cell changes during pregnancy in multiple sclerosis. Sequencing was performed on peripheral blood, taken before pregnancy. The genes are TRBV27 and TRBJ2-1; no clear D gene. The TCR comes from a female donor with multiple sclerosis, enrolled in a pregnancy study. The CDR3 is CASSSTRSGEQFF. CDR3 DNA: TGTGCCAGCAGTTCCACGCGGTCGGGTGAGCAGTTCTTC.